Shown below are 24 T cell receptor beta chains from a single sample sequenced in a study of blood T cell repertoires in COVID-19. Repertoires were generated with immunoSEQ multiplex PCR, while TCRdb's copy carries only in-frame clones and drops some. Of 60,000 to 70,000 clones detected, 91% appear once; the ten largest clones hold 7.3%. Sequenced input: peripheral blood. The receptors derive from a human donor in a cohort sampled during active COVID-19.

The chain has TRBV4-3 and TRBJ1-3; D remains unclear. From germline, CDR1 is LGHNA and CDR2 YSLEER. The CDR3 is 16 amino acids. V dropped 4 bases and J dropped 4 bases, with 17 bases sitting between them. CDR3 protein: CASSPRGQEAGNTIYF. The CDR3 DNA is TGCGCCAGCAGCCCCCGAGGGCAGGAGGCGGGAAACACCATATATTTT.

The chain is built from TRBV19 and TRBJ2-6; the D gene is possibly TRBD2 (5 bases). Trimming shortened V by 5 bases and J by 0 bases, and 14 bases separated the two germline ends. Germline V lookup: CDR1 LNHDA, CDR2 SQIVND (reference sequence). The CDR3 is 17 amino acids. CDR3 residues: CASSEGHSISGANVLTF. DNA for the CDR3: TGTGCCAGTAGTGAGGGTCACAGCATCTCTGGGGCCAACGTCCTGACTTTC. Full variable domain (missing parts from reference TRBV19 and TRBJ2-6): DGGITQSPKYLFRKEGQNVTLSCEQNLNHDAMYWYRQDPGQGLRLIYYSQIVNDFQKGDIAEGYSVSREKKESFPLTVTSAQKNPTAFYLCASSEGHSISGANVLTFGAGSRLTVL.

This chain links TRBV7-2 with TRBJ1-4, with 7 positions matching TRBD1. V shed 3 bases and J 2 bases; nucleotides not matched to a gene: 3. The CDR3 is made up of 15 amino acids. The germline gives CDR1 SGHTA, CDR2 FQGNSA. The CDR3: CASSFKTGTNEKLFF. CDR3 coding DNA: TGTGCCAGCAGCTTCAAGACAGGGACTAATGAAAAACTGTTTTTT.

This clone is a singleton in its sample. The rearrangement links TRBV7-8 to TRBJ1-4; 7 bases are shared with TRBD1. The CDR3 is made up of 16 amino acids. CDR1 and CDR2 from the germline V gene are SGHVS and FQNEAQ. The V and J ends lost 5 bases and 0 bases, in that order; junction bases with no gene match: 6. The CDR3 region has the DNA TGTGCCAGCAGCCCCGACAGGGAGTCAACTAATGAAAAACTGTTTTTT. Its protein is CASSPDRESTNEKLFF.

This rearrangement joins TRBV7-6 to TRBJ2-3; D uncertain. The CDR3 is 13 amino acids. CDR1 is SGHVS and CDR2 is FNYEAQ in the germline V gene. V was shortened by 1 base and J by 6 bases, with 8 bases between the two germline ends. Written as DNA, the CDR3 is TGTGCCAGCAGCTTAGGTGCCGAGGATACGCAGTATTTT. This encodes CASSLGAEDTQYF. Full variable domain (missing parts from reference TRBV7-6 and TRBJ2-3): GAGVSQSPRYKVTKRGQDVALRCDPISGHVSLYWYRQALGQGPEFLTYFNYEAQQDKSGLPNDRFSAERPEGSISTLTIQRTEQRDSAMYRCASSLGAEDTQYFGPGTRLTVL.

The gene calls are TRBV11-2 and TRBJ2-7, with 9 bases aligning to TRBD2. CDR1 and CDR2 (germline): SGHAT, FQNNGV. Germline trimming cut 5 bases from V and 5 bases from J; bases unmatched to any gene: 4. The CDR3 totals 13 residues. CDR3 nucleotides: TGTGCCAGCAGCGGTAGACTAGCGGACGAGCAGTACTTC. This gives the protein CASSGRLADEQYF.

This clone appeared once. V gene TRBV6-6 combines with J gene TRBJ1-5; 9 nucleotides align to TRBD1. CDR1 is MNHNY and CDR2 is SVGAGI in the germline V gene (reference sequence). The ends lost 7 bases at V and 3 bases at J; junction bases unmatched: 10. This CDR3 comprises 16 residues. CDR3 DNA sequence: TGTGCCAGCAATGGACAGGGGAGTGAGTACAATCAGCCCCAGCATTTT. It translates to CASNGQGSEYNQPQHF.

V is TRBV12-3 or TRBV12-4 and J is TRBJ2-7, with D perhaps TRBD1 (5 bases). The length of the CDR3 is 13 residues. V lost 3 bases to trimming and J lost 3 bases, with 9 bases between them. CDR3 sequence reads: CASSFQGDYEQYF. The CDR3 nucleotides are TGTGCCAGCAGTTTTCAGGGTGACTACGAGCAGTACTTC.

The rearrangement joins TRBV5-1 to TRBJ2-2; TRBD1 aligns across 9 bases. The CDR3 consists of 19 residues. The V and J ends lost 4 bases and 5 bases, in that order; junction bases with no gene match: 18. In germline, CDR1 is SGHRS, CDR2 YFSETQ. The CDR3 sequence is CASSPGQGTIREGTGELFF. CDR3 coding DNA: TGCGCCAGCAGCCCCGGACAGGGGACGATCCGCGAGGGGACCGGGGAGCTGTTTTTT.

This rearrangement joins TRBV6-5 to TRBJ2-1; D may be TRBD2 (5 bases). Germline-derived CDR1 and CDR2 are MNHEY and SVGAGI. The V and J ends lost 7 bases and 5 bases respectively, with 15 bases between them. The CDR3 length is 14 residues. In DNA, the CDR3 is TGTGCCAGCATCAGCGGTAACAGTAACAATGAGCAGTTCTTC. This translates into CASISGNSNNEQFF.

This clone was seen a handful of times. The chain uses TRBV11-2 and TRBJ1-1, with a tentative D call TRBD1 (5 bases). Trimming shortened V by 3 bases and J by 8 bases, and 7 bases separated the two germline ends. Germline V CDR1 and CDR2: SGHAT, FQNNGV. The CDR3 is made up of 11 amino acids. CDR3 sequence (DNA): TGTGCCAGCAGCTTCGCAGGGGAAGCTTTCTTT. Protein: CASSFAGEAFF. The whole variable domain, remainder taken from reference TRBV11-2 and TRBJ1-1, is EAGVAQSPRYKIIEKRQSVAFWCNPISGHATLYWYQQILGQGPKLLIQFQNNGVVDDSQLPKDRFSAERLKGVDSTLKIQPAKLEDSAVYLCASSFAGEAFFGQGTRLTVV.

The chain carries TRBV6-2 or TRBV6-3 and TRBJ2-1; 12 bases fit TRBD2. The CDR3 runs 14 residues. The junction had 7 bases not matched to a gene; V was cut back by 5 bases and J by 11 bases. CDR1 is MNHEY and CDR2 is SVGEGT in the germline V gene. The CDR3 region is CASSTRTSGAQQFF. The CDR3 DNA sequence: TGTGCCAGCAGTACTCGGACTAGCGGGGCCCAGCAGTTCTTC.

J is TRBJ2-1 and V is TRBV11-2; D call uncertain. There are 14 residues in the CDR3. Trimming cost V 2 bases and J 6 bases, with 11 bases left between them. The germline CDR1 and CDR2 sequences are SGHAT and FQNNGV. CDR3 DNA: TGTGCCAGCAGCTTACTAGAGTTGATCAATGAGCAGTTCTTC. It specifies CASSLLELINEQFF.

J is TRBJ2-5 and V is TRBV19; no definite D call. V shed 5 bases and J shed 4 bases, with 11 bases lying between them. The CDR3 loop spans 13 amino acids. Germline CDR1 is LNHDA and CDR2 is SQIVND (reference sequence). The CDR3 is CASSSFPRETQYF. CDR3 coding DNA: TGTGCCAGTAGTTCCTTCCCCCGAGAGACCCAGTACTTC.

In DNA, the CDR3 is TGTGCCAGCAGCTTGGGGCCCAGGGTGACCTACGAGCAGTACTTC. This sequence encodes CASSLGPRVTYEQYF. The V call is TRBV5-6, the J call TRBJ2-7; D perhaps matches TRBD1 (5 bases). Per the germline V gene, CDR1 is SGHDT and CDR2 is YYEEEE. The germline V and J ends were trimmed by 0 bases and 2 bases, with 12 bases remaining between them. CDR3 size: 15 residues.

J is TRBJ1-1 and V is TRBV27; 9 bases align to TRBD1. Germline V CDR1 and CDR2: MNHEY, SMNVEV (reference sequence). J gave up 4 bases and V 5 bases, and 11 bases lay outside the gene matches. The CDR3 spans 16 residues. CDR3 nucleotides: TGTGCCAGCAGTACCCTTAAACAGGGGGCAGTCACTGAAGCTTTCTTT. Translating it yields CASSTLKQGAVTEAFF.

CDR3 in amino acids: CASSFTGTGGGNTIYF. The CDR3 region has the DNA TGTGCCAGCAGTTTCACCGGGACAGGGGGAGGAAACACCATATATTTT. This chain uses TRBV27 with TRBJ1-3, with TRBD1 matching over 11 bases. The CDR3 is 16 residues long. Trimming cost V 3 bases and J 4 bases; bases outside gene matches: 5. Per germline, CDR1 MNHEY and CDR2 SMNVEV (reference sequence).

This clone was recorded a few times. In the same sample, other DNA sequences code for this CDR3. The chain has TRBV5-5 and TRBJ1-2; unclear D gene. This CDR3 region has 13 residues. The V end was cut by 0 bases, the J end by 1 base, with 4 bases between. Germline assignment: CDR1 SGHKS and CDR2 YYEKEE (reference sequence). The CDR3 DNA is TGTGCCAGCAGCTTGGGGAGTAACTATGGCTACACCTTC. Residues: CASSLGSNYGYTF.

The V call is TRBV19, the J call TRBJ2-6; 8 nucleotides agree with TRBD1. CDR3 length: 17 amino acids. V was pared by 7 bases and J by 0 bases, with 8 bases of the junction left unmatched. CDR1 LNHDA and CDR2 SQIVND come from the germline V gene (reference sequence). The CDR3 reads CASKGQGGSSGANVLTF. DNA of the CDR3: TGTGCCAGTAAAGGACAGGGTGGGAGCTCTGGGGCCAACGTCCTGACTTTC.

The CDR3: CASSLPRQDLSNQPQHF. The CDR3 coding sequence is TGTGCCAGCAGTTTACCCCGCCAGGATTTGAGCAATCAGCCCCAGCATTTT. J is TRBJ1-5 and V is TRBV28; D unclear. Germline CDR1 and CDR2: MDHEN and SYDVKM. The V end lost 2 bases, the J end lost 1 base, and 15 bases lay between the germline ends. This CDR3 region has 17 residues.

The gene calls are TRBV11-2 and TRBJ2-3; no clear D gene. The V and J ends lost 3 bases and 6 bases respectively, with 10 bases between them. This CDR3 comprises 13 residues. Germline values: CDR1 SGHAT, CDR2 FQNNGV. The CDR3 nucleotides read TGTGCCAGCAGCTTCCGTGGCAGGGATACGCAGTATTTT. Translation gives CASSFRGRDTQYF.

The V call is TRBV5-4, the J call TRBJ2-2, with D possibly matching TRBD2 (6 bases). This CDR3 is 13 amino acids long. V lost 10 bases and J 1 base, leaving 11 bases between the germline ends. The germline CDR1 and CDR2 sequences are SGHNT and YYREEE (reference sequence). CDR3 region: CALGGKNTGELFF. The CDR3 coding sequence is TGTGCCTTGGGCGGGAAGAACACCGGGGAGCTGTTTTTT.

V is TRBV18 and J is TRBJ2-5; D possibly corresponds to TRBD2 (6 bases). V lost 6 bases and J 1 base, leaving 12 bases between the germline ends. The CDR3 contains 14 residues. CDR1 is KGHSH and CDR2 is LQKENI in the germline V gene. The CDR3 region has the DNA TGTGCCAGCTCCGCACCGGGACTCCAAGAGACCCAGTACTTC. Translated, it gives CASSAPGLQETQYF.

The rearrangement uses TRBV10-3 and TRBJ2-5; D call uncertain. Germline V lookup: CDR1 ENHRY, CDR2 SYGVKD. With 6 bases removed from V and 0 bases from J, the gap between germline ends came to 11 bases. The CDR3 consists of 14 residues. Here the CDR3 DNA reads TGTGCCATCAGGTTTAAGCTGTACCAAGAGACCCAGTACTTC. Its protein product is CAIRFKLYQETQYF.